Below are 24 T cell receptor beta chains sequenced from a single sample in a study of blood T cell repertoires in COVID-19. Here immunoSEQ multiplex PCR was the method, and the copy in TCRdb shows in-frame clones only, minus some. The sample records 95,000 to 130,000 clones, approximately 84% being singletons. The sequencing input was peripheral blood. The source of these receptors is a man aged 65-85 years with active or convalescent COVID-19.

The genes are TRBV3-1 (or the pseudogene TRBV3-2) and TRBJ1-1; D unclear. Germline V gives CDR1 LGHDT, CDR2 YNNKEL (reference sequence). V gave up 6 bases and J gave up 3 bases, with 14 bases separating them. The CDR3 is made up of 14 amino acids. CDR3 loop: CASSRQTGYTEAFF. In nucleotides, the CDR3 is TGTGCCAGCAGTCGTCAGACGGGGTACACTGAAGCTTTCTTT.

This clone was seen more than once but under ten times. J is TRBJ1-2 and V is TRBV6-5, with D maybe TRBD1 (5 bases). Trimming shortened V by 6 bases and J by 5 bases, and 10 bases separated the two germline ends. The CDR3 contains 12 residues. Germline-derived CDR1 and CDR2 are MNHEY and SVGAGI. The CDR3 reads CASRARQYGYTF. Written as DNA, the CDR3 is TGTGCCAGCAGGGCACGACAGTATGGCTACACCTTC.

The rearrangement joins TRBV12-5 to TRBJ1-2, with 9 bases aligning to TRBD1. Germline V gene lookup returns CDR1 LGHNT and CDR2 FRNRAP. The V segment lost 3 bases and the J segment 6 bases; nucleotides outside the gene matches: 20. This CDR3 has 19 residues. The CDR3 loop is CASGLVHPLTTGGVDGYTF. CDR3 sequence (DNA): TGTGCTAGTGGTTTAGTACACCCTCTTACTACAGGGGGCGTAGATGGCTACACCTTC.

With respect to this clone: The junction departs from germline at one end; a sequencing error may be responsible. The J gene is TRBJ1-1, the V gene TRBV3-1 (or the pseudogene TRBV3-2); D is perhaps TRBD1 (5 bases). The CDR3 has 13 residues. Germline-derived CDR1 and CDR2 are LGHDT and YNNKEL (reference sequence). CDR3 DNA sequence: TGTGCCAGCAACCAAGGGAGGGGTGCTGAAGCTTTCTTT. It codes for CASNQGRGAEAFF.

V usage is TRBV9 and J usage is TRBJ2-3; 11 bases agree with TRBD2. The CDR3 is made up of 16 amino acids. The germline V gene has CDR1 SGDLS and CDR2 YYNGEE. Germline trimming cut 1 base from V and 6 bases from J; bases unmatched to any gene: 7. CDR3 protein: CASSVTSGGPGDTQYF. For the CDR3, the DNA is TGTGCCAGCAGCGTAACTAGCGGGGGCCCTGGGGATACGCAGTATTTT. Looking up the rest from reference TRBV9 and TRBJ2-3 gives the full variable domain: DSGVTQTPKHLITATGQRVTLRCSPRSGDLSVYWYQQSLDQGLQFLIQYYNGEERAKGNILERFSAQQFPDLHSELNLSSLELGDSALYFCASSVTSGGPGDTQYFGPGTRLTVL.

This clone occurred once. This chain joins TRBV5-1 and TRBJ2-2; the D gene is possibly TRBD1 (5 bases). The CDR3 is 15 residues long. Per germline, CDR1 SGHRS and CDR2 YFSETQ. Trimming stripped 0 bases from V and 4 bases from J, with 10 bases between. CDR3 amino acids: CASSLVWGGTGELFF. For the CDR3, the DNA is TGCGCCAGCAGCTTGGTTTGGGGCGGCACCGGGGAGCTGTTTTTT.

The genes are TRBV18 and TRBJ1-3; D unclear. Between the trimmed V and J ends, which lost 3 bases and 0 bases, there was a span of 12 bases. The germline V gene has CDR1 KGHSH and CDR2 LQKENI. This CDR3 comprises 16 residues. Written as DNA, the CDR3 is TGTGCCAGCTCACCGGGCTTCGATTTCTCTGGAAACACCATATATTTT. Its translation: CASSPGFDFSGNTIYF.

The chain employs TRBV11-3 and TRBJ2-7, with TRBD1 identical over 7 bases. Germline CDR1 SGHNT, CDR2 YENEEA. The CDR3 spans 14 residues. The V and J ends lost 5 bases and 4 bases, in that order; junction bases with no gene match: 8. CDR3 nucleotide sequence: TGTGCCAGCAGCATACGGACAGGCGGTTACGAGCAGTACTTC. Its protein product is CASSIRTGGYEQYF. Together with reference TRBV11-3 and TRBJ2-7, the CDR3 gives the full variable domain: EAGVVQSPRYKIIEKKQPVAFWCNPISGHNTLYWYLQNLGQGPELLIRYENEEAVDDSQLPKDRFSAERLKGVDSTLKIQPAELGDSAVYLCASSIRTGGYEQYFGPGTRLTVT.

This clone was seen more than once but under ten times. The CDR3 nucleotides read TGTGCCAGCAGCCCCTTTGGACAGGAGACCTACGAGCAGTACTTC. Amino acid sequence: CASSPFGQETYEQYF. The J gene is TRBJ2-7, the V gene TRBV9; 7 nucleotides match TRBD1. This CDR3 has 15 residues. V lost 4 bases, J lost 2 bases, and 9 bases stayed unmatched. The germline V gene has CDR1 SGDLS and CDR2 YYNGEE.

The chain couples TRBV27 to TRBJ2-3, with TRBD2 matching 7 bases. Germline CDR1 and CDR2: MNHEY and SMNVEV (reference sequence). This CDR3 contains 15 residues. Germline trimming cut 5 bases from V and 10 bases from J; bases unmatched to any gene: 15. DNA of the CDR3: TGTGCCAGCAGTCCCCGGGGGGAGGGAAGGGAGGCGCAGTATTTT. Translation: CASSPRGEGREAQYF.

This chain joins TRBV5-6 and TRBJ1-2, with TRBD1 identical over 10 bases. Germline CDR1 SGHDT, CDR2 YYEEEE. Trimming at V came to 4 bases and at J to 5 bases, leaving 5 bases not matched to a gene. The CDR3 runs 14 residues. CDR3 bases: TGTGCCAGCAGCCACCGACAGGGGGCATATGGCTACACCTTC. Translated: CASSHRQGAYGYTF.

The table lists this clone with a few counts. The chain employs TRBV23-1 and TRBJ2-4; D call uncertain. TRBV23-1 is designated an ORF whose function remains uncertain. Trimming stripped 7 bases from V and 0 bases from J, with 10 bases between. The CDR3 has 14 residues. The CDR3 region has the DNA TGCGCCAGCACCCAACAGCTAGCCAAAAACATTCAGTACTTC. Protein product: CASTQQLAKNIQYF.

The rearrangement uses TRBV10-3 and TRBJ1-1, with TRBD1 identical over 7 bases. Unmatched junction bases numbered 22, after V lost 0 bases and J lost 9 bases. This CDR3 spans 19 amino acids. Per germline, CDR1 ENHRY and CDR2 SYGVKD. CDR3 bases: TGTGCCATCAGTGAGTCGATGGTCACAACCGGGGACAGAAGTTTTAAAGCTTTCTTT. Its translation is CAISESMVTTGDRSFKAFF.

The rearrangement uses TRBV18 and TRBJ1-3; 7 nucleotides line up with TRBD1. This CDR3 has 16 residues. Germline V CDR1 and CDR2: KGHSH, LQKENI. With V trimmed by 4 bases and J by 2 bases, 8 bases remained unmatched. CDR3 sequence (DNA): TGTGCCAGCTCACATGGGACAGCATCAACTGGAAACACCATATATTTT. Its protein is CASSHGTASTGNTIYF. Full variable domain (outside the CDR3, taken from reference TRBV18 and TRBJ1-3): NAGVMQNPRHLVRRRGQEARLRCSPMKGHSHVYWYRQLPEEGLKFMVYLQKENIIDESGMPKERFSAEFPKEGPSILRIQQVVRGDSAAYFCASSHGTASTGNTIYFGEGSWLTVV.

The V and J genes are TRBV18 and TRBJ2-4; 9 bases fit TRBD1. CDR1 KGHSH and CDR2 LQKENI come from the germline V gene. With V trimmed by 3 bases and J by 9 bases, 9 bases remained unmatched. The CDR3 extends over 15 amino acids. In DNA form, the CDR3 reads TGTGCCAGCTCACCCCCCCGGACAGGGGATAGCATTCAGTACTTC. This gives the protein CASSPPRTGDSIQYF.

The chain links TRBV5-1 to TRBJ2-1, with 8 bases lining up with TRBD1. V shed 0 bases, J shed 9 bases, and the junction held 2 bases outside the gene matches. The germline gives CDR1 SGHRS, CDR2 YFSETQ. The CDR3 is 13 residues long. For the CDR3, the DNA is TGCGCCAGCAGCTTGGGACAGGGGTTTGAGCAGTTCTTC. The encoded protein is CASSLGQGFEQFF.

The CDR3 nucleotides are TGTGCCAGTGGGACAGTTAATTCACCCCTCCACTTT. Encoded protein: CASGTVNSPLHF. The gene calls are TRBV6-5 and TRBJ1-6, with 7 bases fitting TRBD1. The junction had 2 bases not matched to a gene; V was cut back by 9 bases and J by 6 bases. The CDR3 runs 12 residues. Germline V CDR1 and CDR2: MNHEY, SVGAGI.

V is TRBV19 and J is TRBJ1-6; 12 bases fit TRBD1. Germline V gene lookup returns CDR1 LNHDA and CDR2 SQIVND (reference sequence). Trimming took 3 bases from V and 7 from J; bases not matched to a gene: 13. The CDR3 runs to 19 residues. CDR3 protein: CASSIGGTGGFLPNSPLHF. In DNA, the CDR3 is TGTGCCAGTAGTATTGGTGGGACAGGGGGCTTCCTCCCCAATTCACCCCTCCACTTT.

The V call is TRBV5-6, the J call TRBJ1-2; 7 positions match TRBD1. The CDR3 totals 15 residues. Germline V gives CDR1 SGHDT, CDR2 YYEEEE. Germline trimming cut 4 bases from V and 0 bases from J; bases unmatched to any gene: 6. The CDR3: CASSRGTAPNYGYTF. The CDR3, as DNA: TGTGCCAGCAGCCGTGGGACAGCTCCTAACTATGGCTACACCTTC.

V gene TRBV30 combines with J gene TRBJ1-1; D gene ambiguous. The germline V gene encodes CDR1 GTSNPN and CDR2 SVGIG (reference sequence). The CDR3 runs to 11 residues. Between the trimmed V and J ends, which lost 5 bases and 6 bases, there was a span of 10 bases. The DNA for the CDR3 is TGTGCCTGGGGATGGGGAGCTGAAGCTTTCTTT. As protein: CAWGWGAEAFF.

J is TRBJ2-1 and V is TRBV18; D not certain. The germline V gene has CDR1 KGHSH and CDR2 LQKENI. Trimming pared 3 bases from V and 8 bases from J, leaving 8 bases between. There are 12 residues in the CDR3. The DNA for the CDR3 is TGTGCCAGCTCACCCTTGGGCCATGAGCAGTTCTTC. Translating gives CASSPLGHEQFF.

The J gene is TRBJ2-5, the V gene TRBV2, with a possible D match to TRBD1 (6 bases). The germline CDR1 and CDR2 sequences are SNHLY and FYNNEI. The length of the CDR3 is 15 residues. Trimming removed 5 bases from V and 3 bases from J, with 16 bases in between. The CDR3 DNA is TGTGCCAGCAGTCTAAAACCGGGACATAAAGAGACCCAGTACTTC. Its translation is CASSLKPGHKETQYF.

On this clone itself: This specimen includes other DNA sequences encoding the same CDR3. The rearrangement uses TRBV7-2 and TRBJ2-1; 9 bases match TRBD2. The CDR3 totals 15 residues. The V segment lost 1 base and the J segment 5 bases; nucleotides outside the gene matches: 3. Germline V gene sequence: CDR1 SGHTA, CDR2 FQGNSA. The DNA of the CDR3 is TGTGCCAGCAGCTTAGGTTTAGCGGGAGACAATGAGCAGTTCTTC. It translates to CASSLGLAGDNEQFF.

The CDR3 loop is CASSFGIFTEAFF. In DNA form, the CDR3 reads TGTGCCAGCAGCTTCGGGATTTTCACTGAAGCTTTCTTT. The chain employs TRBV7-2 and TRBJ1-1; D remains ambiguous. The CDR3 extends over 13 amino acids. Germline V gene sequence: CDR1 SGHTA, CDR2 FQGNSA. V dropped 3 bases and J dropped 4 bases, with 9 bases sitting between them.